This T cell receptor beta chain was found in a study of blood T cells in healthy people across ages. A sample-barcoded 5' primer and a J-beta primer mix were used in a second PCR of roughly 6 to 11 cycles. TCRdb fed the 5' RACE reads into MiXCR, producing one record per CDR3 protein. This table holds around 990,000 distinct CDR3 sequences, roughly a quarter found once. V was clipped by 7 bases and J by 2 bases, with 17 bases between them. The CDR3 sequence is 15 residues long. Germline loops: CDR1 MDHEN, CDR2 SYDVKM. The sample was also reused in another study, on T cells of mothers and their children.

The rearrangement links TRBV28 to TRBJ1-2, with TRBD1 as a possible D gene (5 bases). Sequencing was performed on blood. The receptor's source is a girl aged 2 to 9 in good health. The CDR3 here is CASTIVYGGNYGYTF. In DNA, the CDR3 is TGTGCCAGCACCATTGTTTACGGGGGGAACTATGGCTACACCTTC.